The 27 T cell receptor beta chains below all came from one sample that was sequenced in a study of memory CD4+ T cells and cytomegalovirus serostatus. Single viable CD3+CD4+CD8-CD45RO+ cells were sorted as the memory CD4+ T cells. The repertoire was sequenced with immunoSEQ multiplex PCR; TCRdb's copy has only in-frame clones and lacks some. Of tens of thousands of clones listed, approximately 82% were seen once; the top ten hold around 1.9%. Material: memory CD4+ T cells from blood. The source is an adult in good health and CMV-seronegative.

The chain couples TRBV6-1 to TRBJ2-7; 8 bases align to TRBD1. CDR1 and CDR2 (germline): MNHNS, SASEGT. With V trimmed by 3 bases and J by 0 bases, 13 bases remained unmatched. The CDR3 runs to 18 residues. CDR3 protein: CASSDRTGSSWGSYEQYF. CDR3 bases: TGTGCCAGCAGTGACCGGACAGGGAGCTCCTGGGGCTCCTACGAGCAGTACTTC.

The rearrangement uses TRBV7-8 and TRBJ2-5; 12 nucleotides match TRBD2. From germline, CDR1 is SGHVS and CDR2 FQNEAQ. V was pared by 7 bases and J by 5 bases, with 8 bases of the junction left unmatched. CDR3 length equals 15 residues. The CDR3 reads CASKIRGTSGETQYF. The DNA for the CDR3 is TGTGCCAGCAAAATCCGAGGGACTAGCGGGGAGACCCAGTACTTC.

V gene TRBV18 combines with J gene TRBJ2-3; weak D call: TRBD1 (6 bases). V lost 3 bases and J lost 2, with 12 bases in between. The CDR3 is made up of 15 amino acids. CDR1 KGHSH and CDR2 LQKENI come from the germline V gene. In nucleotides, the CDR3 is TGTGCCAGCTCACCCGACAGGACCCACACAGATACGCAGTATTTT. This sequence encodes CASSPDRTHTDTQYF. The whole variable domain, remainder taken from reference TRBV18 and TRBJ2-3, is NAGVMQNPRHLVRRRGQEARLRCSPMKGHSHVYWYRQLPEEGLKFMVYLQKENIIDESGMPKERFSAEFPKEGPSILRIQQVVRGDSAAYFCASSPDRTHTDTQYFGPGTRLTVL.

J is TRBJ1-4 and V is TRBV2; D might be TRBD1 (5 bases). The ends were cut back, 6 bases at V and 10 bases at J, with 18 bases in the middle. The V gene's germline CDR1 is SNHLY and CDR2 FYNNEI. The CDR3 is 14 amino acids. The CDR3 DNA is TGTGCCAGCAGCGACAGTGGAATGAGGGGAAAACTGTTTTTT. Translated: CASSDSGMRGKLFF.

The V gene is TRBV6-5, the J gene TRBJ2-3; D gene uncertain. V lost 4 bases to trimming and J lost 2 bases, with 13 bases between them. This CDR3 has 15 residues. Germline assignment: CDR1 MNHEY and CDR2 SVGAGI. In DNA form, the CDR3 reads TGTGCCAGCAGTTTAATAGGTCAAAACACAGATACGCAGTATTTT. Translating gives CASSLIGQNTDTQYF.

This clone has a handful of counts. The chain recombines TRBV28 with TRBJ1-6; D unclear. CDR1 and CDR2 from the germline V gene are MDHEN and SYDVKM. This CDR3 spans 14 amino acids. V was trimmed by 6 bases and J by 6 bases, leaving 12 bases between them. The chain's CDR3 is CASRSTVPNSPLHF. The CDR3, as DNA: TGTGCCAGCAGGTCAACAGTCCCTAATTCACCCCTCCACTTT. Full variable domain (rest looked up from reference TRBV28 and TRBJ1-6): DVKVTQSSRYLVKRTGEKVFLECVQDMDHENMFWYRQDPGLGLRLIYFSYDVKMKEKGDIPEGYSVSREKKERFSLILESASTNQTSMYLCASRSTVPNSPLHFGNGTRLTVT.

The V call is TRBV6-4, the J call TRBJ1-6; D perhaps matches TRBD1 (5 bases). The V gene lost 5 bases and the J gene lost 7 bases, with 12 bases spanning the gap. Germline CDR1 is MRHNA and CDR2 is SNTAGT. The CDR3 has 14 amino acids. The CDR3 spells CASSQQATNSPLHF. CDR3 coding DNA: TGTGCCAGCAGTCAACAGGCGACCAATTCACCCCTCCACTTT.

The gene calls are TRBV5-6 and TRBJ2-3; D perhaps matches TRBD1 (6 bases). The length of the CDR3 is 15 residues. The germline V and J ends were trimmed by 2 bases and 7 bases, with 17 bases remaining between them. The germline V gene encodes CDR1 SGHDT and CDR2 YYEEEE. In nucleotides, the CDR3 is TGTGCCAGCAGCTTTGGGGGCAGGGGACACAATACGCAGTATTTT. It translates to CASSFGGRGHNTQYF.

The chain couples TRBV25-1 to TRBJ1-1; D may be TRBD1 (5 bases). Germline V CDR1 and CDR2: MGHDK, SYGVNS. The CDR3 covers 15 residues. The germline V and J ends were trimmed by 3 bases and 5 bases, with 16 bases remaining between them. This CDR3 reads CASSDPSGGDTEAFF. CDR3 nucleotides: TGTGCCAGCAGTGATCCCTCGGGGGGGGATACTGAAGCTTTCTTT.

The CDR3 DNA sequence: TGTGCCAGCAGGCAGGGAGGGAGCGTGAACACTGAAGCTTTCTTT. Its protein is CASRQGGSVNTEAFF. This chain joins TRBV6-5 and TRBJ1-1; tentative D call: TRBD1 (5 bases). This CDR3 spans 15 amino acids. Germline lookup yields CDR1 MNHEY and CDR2 SVGAGI. Between the trimmed V and J ends, which lost 6 bases and 0 bases, there was a span of 14 bases.

The chain has TRBV5-6 and TRBJ1-2; 8 bases match TRBD1. V lost 8 bases and J lost 8; bases outside the gene matches: 11. The CDR3 sequence is 13 residues long. Germline CDR1 reads SGHDT; CDR2 reads YYEEEE. CDR3 sequence: CASRQGNSVGYTF. The CDR3 DNA follows: TGTGCCAGTAGACAGGGGAATTCAGTAGGCTACACCTTC.

This clone was detected only once. The J gene is TRBJ2-3, the V gene TRBV5-1; 7 nucleotides match TRBD1. The CDR3 extends over 14 amino acids. Germline V lookup: CDR1 SGHRS, CDR2 YFSETQ. After removal of 5 bases from V and 3 bases from J, the junction contained 6 bases not matched to a gene. The CDR3, as DNA: TGCGCCAGCAGATTGAGGGGGCCTACAGATACGCAGTATTTT. Translated, it gives CASRLRGPTDTQYF.

V is TRBV19 and J is TRBJ2-3, with D maybe TRBD1 (5 bases). The CDR3 consists of 13 residues. Trimming cost V 5 bases and J 5 bases, with 11 bases left between them. Germline loops: CDR1 LNHDA, CDR2 SQIVND (reference sequence). The CDR3 DNA reads TGTGCCAGTAGTCCCCAGACAGTAGATACGCAGTATTTT. Protein product: CASSPQTVDTQYF.

With regard to this clone: The same CDR3 also results from other DNA sequences found in this sample. The rearrangement joins TRBV28 to TRBJ1-3; D is unclear. CDR3 length: 13 amino acids. The germline gives CDR1 MDHEN, CDR2 SYDVKM. V shed 6 bases and J shed 0 bases, with 6 bases lying between them. CDR3 DNA: TGTGCCAGCAGAACGTACTCTGGAAACACCATATATTTT. It is translated as CASRTYSGNTIYF.

The gene calls are TRBV6-4 and TRBJ1-2, with unresolved D. V was cut by 3 bases and J by 6 bases, with 11 bases left in between. Germline loops: CDR1 MRHNA, CDR2 SNTAGT. The CDR3 covers 13 residues. CDR3 protein: CASSDPRRDGYTF. The CDR3 DNA follows: TGTGCCAGCAGTGATCCAAGGAGGGATGGCTACACCTTC.

The chain has TRBV5-6 and TRBJ1-2, with a weak D call TRBD1 (5 bases). Trimming removed 4 bases from V and 6 bases from J, with 28 bases in between. The CDR3 is 18 residues long. In germline, CDR1 is SGHDT, CDR2 YYEEEE. The CDR3 sequence is CASSPFFKDNWGIDGYTF. The DNA of the CDR3 is TGTGCCAGCAGCCCTTTCTTTAAGGACAACTGGGGGATAGATGGCTACACCTTC.

The chain combines TRBV5-1 with TRBJ1-6, with TRBD1 matching over 8 bases. The CDR3 sequence is 15 residues long. CDR1 SGHRS and CDR2 YFSETQ come from the germline V gene. V trimming: 4 bases; J trimming: 10 bases; junction bases outside the gene matches: 10. The CDR3 loop is CASSPGQADGSPLHF. The CDR3 bases are TGCGCCAGCAGCCCGGGACAGGCGGACGGGTCACCCCTCCACTTT.

This clone was found a few times. The genes are TRBV7-9 and TRBJ1-6, with 7 bases fitting TRBD1. Looked up from germline, CDR1 is SEHNR and CDR2 is FQNEAQ (reference sequence). V shed 2 bases, J shed 2 bases, and the junction held 6 bases outside the gene matches. The CDR3 extends over 17 amino acids. The CDR3 protein is CASSLFEGAAYNSPLHF. DNA for the CDR3: TGTGCCAGCAGCTTATTTGAGGGGGCGGCCTATAATTCACCCCTCCACTTT. Combining the CDR3 with reference TRBV7-9 and TRBJ1-6 gives the whole variable domain DTGVSQNPRHKITKRGQNVTFRCDPISEHNRLYWYRQTLGQGPEFLTYFQNEAQLEKSRLLSDRFSAERPKGSFSTLEIQRTEQGDSAMYLCASSLFEGAAYNSPLHFGNGTRLTVT.

Written as DNA, the CDR3 is TGTGCCACCAGCAGAGATAAGTTAGACCGCCAAACTGGAGGCTACACCTTC. Its translation: CATSRDKLDRQTGGYTF. This rearrangement joins TRBV15 to TRBJ1-2; D is unclear. Between the trimmed V and J ends, which lost 0 bases and 8 bases, there was a span of 22 bases. Germline V gene data show CDR1 as LNHNV and CDR2 as YYDKDF (reference sequence). The CDR3 has 17 amino acids. The variable domain in full, with the rest retrieved from reference TRBV15 and TRBJ1-2, is DAMVIQNPRYQVTQFGKPVTLSCSQTLNHNVMYWYQQKSSQAPKLLFHYYDKDFNNEADTPDNFQSRRPNTSFCFLDIRSPGLGDTAMYLCATSRDKLDRQTGGYTFGSGTRLTVV.

This rearrangement joins TRBV19 to TRBJ2-2; D is perhaps TRBD2 (5 bases). CDR1 is LNHDA, CDR2 SQIVND, per germline (reference sequence). CDR3 length: 14 residues. With 10 bases removed from V and 2 bases from J, the gap between germline ends came to 14 bases. The CDR3 loop is CATTRGYNTGELFF. CDR3 bases: TGTGCCACTACACGCGGGTACAACACCGGGGAGCTGTTTTTT.

V usage is TRBV7-9 and J usage is TRBJ2-5; 9 bases map to TRBD1. This CDR3 contains 16 residues. Germline V gives CDR1 SEHNR, CDR2 FQNEAQ (reference sequence). Trimming at V came to 5 bases and at J to 5 bases, leaving 12 bases not matched to a gene. Written as DNA, the CDR3 is TGTGCCAGCAGCCCGATGTTGGGACAGGGCCCGGAGACCCAGTACTTC. Its protein product is CASSPMLGQGPETQYF.

The chain couples TRBV5-4 to TRBJ1-1; D is undetermined. The CDR3 spans 15 residues. CDR1 and CDR2 (germline): SGHNT, YYREEE (reference sequence). V shed 0 bases and J shed 6 bases, with 15 bases lying between them. This chain's CDR3 is CASSLAGRVSAEAFF. The CDR3 bases are TGTGCCAGCAGCTTGGCCGGGAGGGTGAGCGCTGAAGCTTTCTTT.

A remark on this clone: The DNA is left out, because the CDR3 cannot be placed on it with certainty; the CDR3 is given as TCRdb lists it. The chain recombines TRBV28 with TRBJ1-2; TRBD1, as called in the table, went unchecked against the DNA. Germline V gives CDR1 MDHEN, CDR2 SYDVKM. Termini included, the CDR3 measures 13 amino acids. The CDR3 spells CASNSGQGGGYTF.

This sequence joins TRBV28 and TRBJ1-2; 9 bases fit TRBD1. Per the germline V gene, CDR1 is MDHEN and CDR2 is SYDVKM. The CDR3 is 13 residues long. The junction had 4 bases not matched to a gene; V was cut back by 3 bases and J by 8 bases. The CDR3 region has the DNA TGTGCCAGCAGTTTTGGGACAGGGAGCGGCTACACCTTC. Protein product: CASSFGTGSGYTF.

On this clone itself: This specimen includes other DNA sequences encoding the same CDR3. The chain joins TRBV5-1 to TRBJ1-2, with D hard to call. V was clipped by 4 bases and J by 7 bases, with 14 bases between them. CDR1 and CDR2 (germline): SGHRS, YFSETQ. The CDR3 loop spans 13 amino acids. CDR3 nucleotide sequence: TGCGCCAGCAGCCCCCACCCGGAAGGTGGCTACACCTTC. Translated, it gives CASSPHPEGGYTF.

The chain has TRBV6-6 and TRBJ1-5; possible D gene TRBD1, 6 bases. The V and J ends lost 6 bases and 4 bases respectively, with 16 bases between them. From germline, CDR1 is MNHNY and CDR2 SVGAGI (reference sequence). CDR3 length: 15 amino acids. The CDR3 DNA reads TGTGCCAGCAGCTTGGGCGGGACAAGTAATCAGCCCCAGCATTTT. It is translated as CASSLGGTSNQPQHF.

This clone turned up a few times. The J gene is TRBJ1-3, the V gene TRBV6-5; the match to TRBD1 covers 9 bases. The CDR3 has 15 amino acids. J lost 5 bases, V lost 5 bases, and 7 bases had no gene match. Germline CDR1 MNHEY, CDR2 SVGAGI. CDR3 sequence: CASSAGTGFRNTIYF. The CDR3, as DNA: TGTGCCAGCAGTGCCGGGACAGGGTTTCGAAACACCATATATTTT.